This entry lists 28 T cell receptor beta chains sequenced from one sample in a study of CD8 T cells in ankylosing spondylitis. Study-wide results and limits: Seemingly characteristic of ankylosing spondylitis blood was a TCR beta motif consisting of roughly 8 highly homologous variants.

These receptors' antigens are unknown. One entry per CDR3 protein results from TCRdb running MiXCR on the 5' RACE reads. This table holds more than 400,000 distinct CDR3 sequences, roughly 5% found once. Sequencing was done on a sample of blood, either unsorted or a sorted T cell fraction (not recorded which). The source of these receptors is a male donor with ankylosing spondylitis.

At least ten counts were recorded for this clonotype. The rearrangement links TRBV20-1 to TRBJ2-2; 7 bases align to TRBD2. This CDR3 spans 14 amino acids. Germline assignment: CDR1 DFQATT and CDR2 SNEGSKA (reference sequence). V dropped 8 bases and J dropped 3; count of bases not matched to a gene: 9. The CDR3 DNA reads as TGCAGTCTGCCCGGGAGGACCTACACCGGGGAGCTGTTTTTT. Amino acid sequence: CSLPGRTYTGELFF.

Many counts were recorded for this clonotype. The chain couples TRBV4-3 to TRBJ1-1; unclear D gene. The germline CDR1 and CDR2 sequences are LGHNA and YSLEER. The V end was cut by 2 bases, the J end by 0 bases, with 7 bases between. This CDR3 has 14 amino acids. CDR3 region: CASSQPGLNTEAFF. In DNA, the CDR3 is TGCGCCAGCAGCCAACCCGGATTGAACACTGAAGCTTTCTTT.

The sample holds many counts of this clonotype. The J gene is TRBJ1-2, the V gene TRBV27; no definite D call. The germline V and J ends were trimmed by 2 bases and 8 bases, with 18 bases remaining between them. This CDR3 comprises 15 residues. Per germline, CDR1 MNHEY and CDR2 SMNVEV (reference sequence). The CDR3 reads CASSLGYSLPMGYTF. The CDR3 DNA sequence: TGTGCCAGCAGTTTAGGGTACAGCCTCCCTATGGGCTACACCTTC.

At least ten counts were recorded for this clonotype. The V gene is TRBV12-3 or TRBV12-4, the J gene TRBJ2-1; 11 bases fit TRBD1. Trimming cost V 1 base and J 7 bases; bases outside gene matches: 9. The CDR3 is 17 amino acids. CDR3 amino acids: CASSLGGTGGSSNEQFF. CDR3 DNA: TGTGCCAGCAGTTTAGGGGGGACAGGGGGGTCGTCGAATGAGCAGTTCTTC.

Ten or more counts support this clonotype. The chain employs TRBV20-1 and TRBJ1-4, with 7 bases identical to TRBD1. The trim removed 0 bases at V and 5 bases at J, leaving 9 bases unmatched. The CDR3 totals 16 residues. CDR1 is DFQATT, CDR2 SNEGSKA, per germline (reference sequence). The CDR3 loop reads CSARDVGGQINEKLFF. The CDR3 nucleotides are TGCAGTGCTAGAGATGTAGGGGGCCAGATAAATGAAAAACTGTTTTTT.

In this sample, this clonotype turned up many times. The chain joins TRBV20-1 to TRBJ1-4; D is unresolved. Germline V gene sequence: CDR1 DFQATT, CDR2 SNEGSKA (reference sequence). CDR3 size: 13 residues. V lost 3 bases to trimming and J lost 8 bases, with 13 bases between them. CDR3: CSARRGIQEKLFF. The CDR3 DNA reads as TGCAGTGCTAGGCGGGGTATTCAGGAAAAACTGTTTTTT.

In this sample, this clonotype turned up many times. The V gene is TRBV4-1, the J gene TRBJ2-7; D might be TRBD2 (5 bases). The CDR3 length is 13 residues. The germline V gene encodes CDR1 MGHRA and CDR2 YSYEKL. V gave up 3 bases and J gave up 4 bases, with 10 bases separating them. The CDR3 here is CASSQRVSYEQYF. CDR3 DNA sequence: TGCGCCAGCAGCCAGAGGGTTTCATACGAGCAGTACTTC.

At least ten counts were recorded for this clonotype. The chain has TRBV7-2 and TRBJ2-3, with TRBD2 matching over 8 bases. Looked up from germline, CDR1 is SGHTA and CDR2 is FQGNSA. Trimming at V came to 5 bases and at J to 1 base, leaving 5 bases not matched to a gene. The CDR3 is made up of 15 amino acids. CDR3 in amino acids: CASSGAGGRTDTQYF. The CDR3 nucleotides read TGTGCCAGCAGCGGGGCGGGGGGCCGCACAGATACGCAGTATTTT.

This clonotype has ten or more counts. This chain links TRBV6-4 with TRBJ2-3, with D maybe TRBD2 (5 bases). The CDR3 is made up of 15 amino acids. Trimming took off 5 bases at V and 2 bases at J, with 14 bases between the two ends. Germline CDR1 reads MRHNA; CDR2 reads SNTAGT. The CDR3 sequence is CASSTDPSSTDTQYF. In DNA form, the CDR3 reads TGTGCCAGCAGTACCGATCCTAGCTCCACAGATACGCAGTATTTT.

In this sample, this clonotype turned up once. The rearrangement links TRBV5-1 to TRBJ1-1; D gene unclear. The CDR3 totals 15 residues. V was cut by 0 bases and J by 0 bases, with 9 bases left in between. CDR1 and CDR2 from the germline V gene are SGHRS and YFSETQ. CDR3 nucleotides: TGCGCCAGCAGCTTGGACGGCTTCATGAACACTGAAGCTTTCTTT. Its protein is CASSLDGFMNTEAFF.

This clonotype was recorded at least ten times. The chain is built from TRBV4-1 and TRBJ1-1; D might be TRBD1 (5 bases). CDR3 length equals 16 residues. The V end lost 1 base, the J end lost 4 bases, and 16 bases lay between the germline ends. Germline V gene lookup returns CDR1 MGHRA and CDR2 YSYEKL. The DNA for the CDR3 is TGCGCCAGCAGCCAAGGTTTCAGGGTTCGGGGCACTGAAGCTTTCTTT. Its translation: CASSQGFRVRGTEAFF.

This clonotype was recorded many times. The chain joins TRBV20-1 to TRBJ2-1, with 7 bases identical to TRBD2. Losses at the gene ends were 0 bases for V and 4 bases for J; bases not matched to a gene: 6. The length of the CDR3 is 15 residues. Germline values: CDR1 DFQATT, CDR2 SNEGSKA (reference sequence). The CDR3 nucleotides are TGCAGTGCTAGAGATGGTCTAGCGGCATACAATGAGCAGTTCTTC. Residues: CSARDGLAAYNEQFF.

There are many counts of this clonotype. The chain recombines TRBV6-1 with TRBJ1-6, with D uncertain. Trimming removed 8 bases at V and 2 bases at J, with 19 bases between. The length of the CDR3 is 17 residues. Germline loops: CDR1 MNHNS, CDR2 SASEGT. The CDR3 is CASRNRGDGTYNSPLHF. The DNA for the CDR3 is TGTGCCAGCCGTAATAGAGGCGATGGAACCTATAATTCACCCCTCCACTTT.

This clonotype was seen many times. CDR3 DNA: TGCAGTGCTAGACTTCCGCGGGTGGCCCGCCCAGAGACCCAGTACTTC. This sequence encodes CSARLPRVARPETQYF. The chain combines TRBV20-1 with TRBJ2-5; D possibly corresponds to TRBD2 (5 bases). This CDR3 has 16 amino acids. Germline CDR1 and CDR2: DFQATT and SNEGSKA (reference sequence). The germline V and J ends were trimmed by 2 bases and 4 bases, with 20 bases remaining between them.

This clonotype was recorded a few times. CDR3 nucleotide sequence: TGCAGTGCTTCCTCTAGCGGGAGGGCCCCCTACAATGAGCAGTTCTTC. Its protein is CSASSSGRAPYNEQFF. The chain has TRBV20-1 and TRBJ2-1, with 12 bases that match TRBD2. This CDR3 is built from 16 residues. V lost 5 bases and J lost 2; bases outside the gene matches: 7. Looked up from germline, CDR1 is DFQATT and CDR2 is SNEGSKA (reference sequence).

This clonotype occurred a few times. The chain couples TRBV7-2 to TRBJ1-5, with a weak D call TRBD1 (6 bases). From germline, CDR1 is SGHTA and CDR2 FQGNSA. The CDR3 is 15 residues long. Trimming cost V 4 bases and J 0 bases, with 10 bases left between them. CDR3 residues: CASSSWGPSNQPQHF. As DNA, the CDR3 is TGTGCCAGCAGCTCATGGGGGCCTAGCAATCAGCCCCAGCATTTT. The variable domain in full, completed from reference TRBV7-2 and TRBJ1-5, reads GAGVSQSPSNKVTEKGKDVELRCDPISGHTALYWYRQSLGQGLEFLIYFQGNSAPDKSGLPSDRFSAERTGGSVSTLTIQRTQQEDSAVYLCASSSWGPSNQPQHFGDGTRLSIL.

The rearrangement uses TRBV24-1 and TRBJ1-1, with 9 bases fitting TRBD1. Germline V CDR1 and CDR2: KGHDR, SFDVKD. V trimming: 2 bases; J trimming: 3 bases; junction bases outside the gene matches: 3. The CDR3 consists of 15 residues. CDR3: CATSDSGDRDTEAFF. The CDR3 bases are TGTGCCACCAGTGATTCAGGGGACAGGGACACTGAAGCTTTCTTT.

This clonotype was recorded many times. V and J are TRBV28 and TRBJ2-7, with D hard to call. Germline V gene lookup returns CDR1 MDHEN and CDR2 SYDVKM. V gave up 5 bases and J gave up 5 bases, with 13 bases separating them. The CDR3 length is 13 residues. The CDR3 loop reads CASSEDPRDEQYF. Written as DNA, the CDR3 is TGTGCCAGCAGTGAGGACCCAAGGGACGAGCAGTACTTC.

This clonotype was detected ten times or more. The chain has TRBV7-2 and TRBJ1-6; perhaps TRBD1 as D (5 bases). Trimming removed 4 bases at V and 4 bases at J, with 11 bases between. Germline CDR1 SGHTA, CDR2 FQGNSA. The CDR3 is 15 residues long. The CDR3 bases are TGTGCCAGCAGCTCCAGGGAGGGATATAATTCACCCCTCCACTTT. It translates to CASSSREGYNSPLHF.

This clonotype came up many times. The rearrangement links TRBV10-3 to TRBJ2-5, with TRBD1 matching 7 bases. CDR1 is ENHRY and CDR2 is SYGVKD in the germline V gene. The CDR3 extends over 16 amino acids. After removal of 5 bases from V and 0 bases from J, the junction contained 9 bases not matched to a gene. The CDR3 region is CAISQTWDSYQETQYF. CDR3 coding DNA: TGTGCCATCAGTCAGACGTGGGACAGCTACCAAGAGACCCAGTACTTC.

This clonotype was counted at least ten times. V is TRBV5-1 and J is TRBJ1-4; no clear D. The V gene lost 0 bases and the J gene lost 5 bases, with 8 bases spanning the gap. This CDR3 is 14 amino acids long. Germline loops: CDR1 SGHRS, CDR2 YFSETQ. This CDR3 reads CASSLVGSNEKLFF. The CDR3 nucleotides are TGCGCCAGCAGCTTGGTTGGTTCCAATGAAAAACTGTTTTTT.

The table lists this clonotype with many counts. The V and J genes are TRBV28 and TRBJ1-1; D not resolved. This CDR3 region has 13 residues. Trimming removed 7 bases from V and 6 bases from J, with 15 bases in between. CDR1 MDHEN and CDR2 SYDVKM come from the germline V gene. The CDR3 bases are TGTGCCAGCACTTCGACTGCGGAAGCTGAAGCTTTCTTT. Translated, it gives CASTSTAEAEAFF.

This clonotype was counted at least ten times. V and J are TRBV15 and TRBJ1-1; D gene ambiguous. CDR1 is LNHNV, CDR2 YYDKDF, per germline (reference sequence). This CDR3 is built from 14 residues. Trimming left V 0 bases short and J 1 base short, with 6 bases between. CDR3 DNA: TGTGCCACCAGCAGAGACAACGGGAACACTGAAGCTTTCTTT. This translates into CATSRDNGNTEAFF.

On this clonotype itself: A read error is possible here, since a much larger clone lies one base away. The chain joins TRBV20-1 to TRBJ2-5; 8 nucleotides align to TRBD2. The CDR3 runs to 15 residues. Germline CDR1 is DFQATT and CDR2 is SNEGSKA (reference sequence). DNA of the CDR3: TGCTGTGCTGGTAGTAGCGGGAATCCGTGGGAGACCCAGTACTTC. Residues: CCAGSSGNPWETQYF.

Many counts were recorded for this clonotype. The chain recombines TRBV29-1 with TRBJ2-1, with 12 positions matching TRBD1. The CDR3 length is 15 residues. Germline V gene sequence: CDR1 SQVTM, CDR2 ANQGSEA. With V trimmed by 4 bases and J by 7 bases, 8 bases remained unmatched. The CDR3: CSVGAGDRGRNEQFF. The CDR3 DNA is TGCAGCGTTGGGGCCGGGGACAGGGGGCGGAATGAGCAGTTCTTC.

In this sample, this clonotype turned up many times. The genes are TRBV20-1 and TRBJ1-6; D remains ambiguous. The CDR3 sequence is 12 residues long. Germline lookup yields CDR1 DFQATT and CDR2 SNEGSKA (reference sequence). V was trimmed by 3 bases and J by 10 bases, leaving 10 bases between them. The CDR3: CSASRRNSPLHF. The CDR3 DNA sequence: TGCAGTGCTAGTCGCCGTAACTCACCCCTCCACTTT.

Many counts were recorded for this clonotype. V and J are TRBV4-3 and TRBJ1-2; no reliable D call. Between the trimmed V and J ends, which lost 0 bases and 5 bases, there was a span of 7 bases. Germline CDR1 and CDR2: LGHNA and YSLEER. CDR3 length: 13 amino acids. The CDR3 DNA follows: TGCGCCAGCAGCCAAGATGGCACGTATGGCTACACCTTC. This codes for CASSQDGTYGYTF.

This clonotype was recorded at least ten times. The rearrangement links TRBV6-1 to TRBJ2-2, with unresolved D. CDR3 size: 14 residues. Trimming removed 6 bases from V and 3 bases from J, with 11 bases in between. Germline V gives CDR1 MNHNS, CDR2 SASEGT. The CDR3 spells CASRPLGDTGELFF. CDR3 DNA: TGTGCCAGCAGGCCACTTGGGGACACCGGGGAGCTGTTTTTT.